Included here is one T cell receptor beta chain sequence, with context. Its target is not known. This specimen belongs to a study of cytomegalovirus exposure and HLA in healthy donors. Study-wide background: A data release that came early held tens of millions of unique TCRs from HLA-typed donors. Findings and limits, study-wide: In a later analysis, donors in an Asian-associated ancestry cluster reportedly had fewer N-insertions in productive TCRs than the cohort mean. Presence/absence results assume similar sequencing depth per donor, which may not hold. A few chains linked to CMV were shown in vitro to be specific for CMV antigens.

The PCR ran on 60 Vbeta and 13 Jbeta primers. This table comes from immunoSEQ multiplex PCR, and its TCRdb copy is limited to in-frame clones, with some not included. The repertoire includes about 140,000 clones, just under 80% of them detected once, and more than 4.5% sits in the top ten. From germline, CDR1 is SGDLS and CDR2 YYNGEE. The length of the CDR3 is 16 residues. Trimming took off 0 bases at V and 0 bases at J, with 9 bases between the two ends. The TCR sequence derives from a man aged 25 to 40 in good health. The chain couples TRBV9 to TRBJ2-2, with D possibly being TRBD2 (6 bases). Source material: PBMCs. The CDR3, as DNA: TGTGCCAGCAGCGTAGACCGGGGGTCGAACACCGGGGAGCTGTTTTTT. As protein: CASSVDRGSNTGELFF. Drawing the rest from reference TRBV9 and TRBJ2-2, the complete variable domain is DSGVTQTPKHLITATGQRVTLRCSPRSGDLSVYWYQQSLDQGLQFLIQYYNGEERAKGNILERFSAQQFPDLHSELNLSSLELGDSALYFCASSVDRGSNTGELFFGEGSRLTVL.